The T cell receptor beta chain under discussion was sequenced for a study of cytomegalovirus exposure and HLA in healthy donors. Germline V lookup: CDR1 MDHEN, CDR2 SYDVKM. The CDR3 is 16 residues long. V shed 4 bases and J shed 2 bases, with 15 bases lying between them. Measured with immunoSEQ multiplex PCR; TCRdb has only the in-frame clones, and not every one. Here the sample spans about 330,000 clones, around 90% being singletons. The source is a woman aged 25 to 39 in good health and CMV-seropositive. The chain combines TRBV28 with TRBJ1-5; D is possibly TRBD1 (6 bases). What was sequenced was PBMCs. Written as DNA, the CDR3 is TGTGCCAGCAGTTGGCAGGGGATTGGGGGCAATCAGCCCCAGCATTTT. Amino acid sequence: CASSWQGIGGNQPQHF.